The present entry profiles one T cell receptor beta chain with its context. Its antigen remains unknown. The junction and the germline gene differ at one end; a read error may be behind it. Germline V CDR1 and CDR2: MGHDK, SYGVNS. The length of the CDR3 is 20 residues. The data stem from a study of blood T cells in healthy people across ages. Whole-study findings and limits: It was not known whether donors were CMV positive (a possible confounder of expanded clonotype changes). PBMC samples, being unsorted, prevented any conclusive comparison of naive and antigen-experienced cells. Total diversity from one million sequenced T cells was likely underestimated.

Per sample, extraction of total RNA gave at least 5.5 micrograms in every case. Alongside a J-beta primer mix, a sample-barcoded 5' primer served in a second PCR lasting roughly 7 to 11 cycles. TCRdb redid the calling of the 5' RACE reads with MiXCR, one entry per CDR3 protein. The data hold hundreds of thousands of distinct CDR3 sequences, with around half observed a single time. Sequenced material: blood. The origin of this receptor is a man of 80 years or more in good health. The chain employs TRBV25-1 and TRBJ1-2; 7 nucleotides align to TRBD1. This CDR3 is CSSSELGTGENLGMDYGYTF. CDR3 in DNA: TGTTCCAGCAGTGAATTGGGAACAGGGGAGAATCTTGGAATGGACTATGGCTACACCTTC.